This T cell receptor beta chain is from a study of T cells in Graves' hyperthyroidism and ophthalmopathy. Regarding the study as a whole: Ophthalmopathy cases were set apart from stable hyperthyroidism by a 13 V-J model. Before onset, ophthalmopathy was predicted by the model a median 6.5 months earlier.

A patient was excluded if there was uncontrolled infection, other autoimmune disease, pregnancy or lactation. The authors took PBMCs from roughly 10 ml fresh peripheral blood. In its sample, this clonotype was seen a few times. Antigen specificity is unknown. TCR beta CDR3 regions were amplified from RNA. In the first-round RT-PCR of the TCR CDR3, the HTBI primer set was used. TCRdb used MiXCR to reprocess the multiplex PCR reads, holding one entry per CDR3 protein. This sample carries about 360,000 distinct CDR3 sequences, roughly 13% of them seen once, and the ten largest clones take 9.2%. The sample comprised blood. This clonotype was sampled from a woman aged 18-29 years with Graves' hyperthyroidism.

CDR3 in DNA: TGTGCCAGTAGTATCCTAGCGGGAGTCAACAATGAGCAGTTCTTC. This encodes CASSILAGVNNEQFF. The chain combines TRBV19 with TRBJ2-1; TRBD2 agrees at 10 bases. J was trimmed by 5 bases and V by 3 bases; bases with no gene match: 4. Germline CDR1 LNHDA, CDR2 SQIVND (reference sequence). The CDR3 sequence is 15 residues long.